The 23 T cell receptor beta chains presented below share a single source sample, sequenced in a study of blood T cell repertoires in COVID-19. Profiled with immunoSEQ multiplex PCR; TCRdb holds only in-frame clones, not every one. The data contain 24,000 or so clones, 85% to 90% of them singletons. Sample: peripheral blood. The receptors here all came from a woman older than 75 with acute or convalescent COVID-19.

The chain joins TRBV30 to TRBJ2-1; unclear D gene. The CDR3 extends over 12 amino acids. Between the trimmed V and J ends, which lost 0 bases and 8 bases, there was a span of 8 bases. Germline CDR1 reads GTSNPN; CDR2 reads SVGIG (reference sequence). This chain's CDR3 is CAWSVMADEQFF. The CDR3, as DNA: TGTGCCTGGAGTGTGATGGCGGATGAGCAGTTCTTC.

The rearrangement uses TRBV5-1 and TRBJ1-2; no clear D gene. CDR1 and CDR2 from the germline V gene are SGHRS and YFSETQ. V was cut by 0 bases and J by 2 bases, with 8 bases left in between. This CDR3 region has 14 residues. The CDR3 loop reads CASSLGNYNYGYTF. CDR3 sequence (DNA): TGCGCCAGCAGCTTGGGGAACTACAACTATGGCTACACCTTC.

V usage is TRBV19 and J usage is TRBJ1-4; no reliable D call. The germline gives CDR1 LNHDA, CDR2 SQIVND (reference sequence). V lost 0 bases to trimming and J lost 7 bases, with 12 bases between them. The CDR3 extends over 15 amino acids. The CDR3 sequence: CASSIDSGSGEKLFF. The CDR3 region has the DNA TGTGCCAGTAGTATAGATTCGGGGAGTGGTGAAAAACTGTTTTTT. The whole variable domain, filled in from reference TRBV19 and TRBJ1-4, reads DGGITQSPKYLFRKEGQNVTLSCEQNLNHDAMYWYRQDPGQGLRLIYYSQIVNDFQKGDIAEGYSVSREKKESFPLTVTSAQKNPTAFYLCASSIDSGSGEKLFFGSGTQLSVL.

The chain combines TRBV5-1 with TRBJ2-2; TRBD1 agrees at 10 bases. CDR3 length: 16 amino acids. Germline CDR1 SGHRS, CDR2 YFSETQ. V gave up 2 bases and J gave up 2 bases; unmatched junction bases: 3. The CDR3 loop reads CASSLLTGGNTGELFF. The CDR3 coding sequence is TGCGCCAGCAGCTTACTGACAGGGGGCAACACCGGGGAGCTGTTTTTT. The variable domain in full, with the rest retrieved from reference TRBV5-1 and TRBJ2-2, is KAGVTQTPRYLIKTRGQQVTLSCSPISGHRSVSWYQQTPGQGLQFLFEYFSETQRNKGNFPGRFSGRQFSNSRSEMNVSTLELGDSALYLCASSLLTGGNTGELFFGEGSRLTVL.

J is TRBJ2-7 and V is TRBV25-1; D call uncertain. The germline V and J ends were trimmed by 1 base and 6 bases, with 10 bases remaining between them. The CDR3 contains 13 residues. The germline gives CDR1 MGHDK, CDR2 SYGVNS. CDR3 residues: CASSELGWSEQYF. The CDR3 bases are TGTGCCAGCAGTGAATTAGGATGGAGCGAGCAGTACTTC.

The chain has TRBV6-5 and TRBJ2-3; 7 bases agree with TRBD1. This CDR3 has 11 amino acids. V lost 6 bases and J lost 8; bases outside the gene matches: 2. Germline V lookup: CDR1 MNHEY, CDR2 SVGAGI. The CDR3 region is CASRRQGTQYF. In DNA, the CDR3 is TGTGCCAGCAGACGACAGGGTACGCAGTATTTT.

The chain has TRBV5-5 and TRBJ1-1; D is perhaps TRBD1 (6 bases). V was trimmed by 0 bases and J by 10 bases, leaving 16 bases between them. The CDR3 runs 14 residues. Germline loops: CDR1 SGHKS, CDR2 YYEKEE (reference sequence). Here the CDR3 DNA reads TGTGCCAGCAGCTTGGCCACAGGGACCCGGCGAGCTTTCTTT. Protein product: CASSLATGTRRAFF.

The V and J genes are TRBV7-2 and TRBJ1-5; D gene unclear. The CDR3 runs to 13 residues. Trimming took off 5 bases at V and 6 bases at J, with 11 bases between the two ends. Germline values: CDR1 SGHTA, CDR2 FQGNSA. CDR3 loop: CASSTQTRQPQHF. The CDR3 nucleotides read TGTGCCAGCAGCACACAGACCCGTCAGCCCCAGCATTTT.

The genes are TRBV7-8 and TRBJ1-3; 8 bases align to TRBD1. Germline V lookup: CDR1 SGHVS, CDR2 FQNEAQ. The CDR3 has 14 amino acids. V lost 5 bases and J lost 3; bases outside the gene matches: 3. This chain's CDR3 is CASSAGGGGNTIYF. The CDR3 nucleotides are TGTGCCAGCAGCGCAGGGGGCGGTGGAAACACCATATATTTT.

The CDR3 here is CASSQGGAGGLGPQHF. The CDR3 DNA reads TGCGCCAGCAGCCAAGGAGGGGCAGGGGGTTTGGGGCCCCAGCATTTT. This chain uses TRBV4-1 with TRBJ1-5, with 7 positions matching TRBD1. The CDR3 spans 16 residues. CDR1 MGHRA and CDR2 YSYEKL come from the germline V gene. Trimming took 1 base from V and 9 from J; bases not matched to a gene: 12.

This clone was detected only once. The chain joins TRBV2 to TRBJ2-4, with D possibly matching TRBD1 (6 bases). Germline CDR1 and CDR2: SNHLY and FYNNEI. V was cut by 6 bases and J by 1 base, with 19 bases left in between. CDR3 length: 17 residues. Here the CDR3 reads CASRYGTTSRAKNIQYF. CDR3 bases: TGTGCCAGCAGGTATGGGACAACTTCGCGGGCCAAAAACATTCAGTACTTC.

The DNA of the CDR3 is TGTGCCAGCAGCGTAGCGGACAGGGCCACCTACGAGCAGTACTTC. Residues: CASSVADRATYEQYF. V is TRBV9 and J is TRBJ2-7; 8 nucleotides match TRBD1. V lost 0 bases, J lost 2 bases, and 4 bases stayed unmatched. Per the germline V gene, CDR1 is SGDLS and CDR2 is YYNGEE. CDR3 length equals 15 residues.

J is TRBJ2-7 and V is TRBV19; 8 bases are a match to TRBD2. The ends lost 0 bases at V and 4 bases at J; junction bases unmatched: 8. The CDR3 sequence is 16 residues long. The germline V gene encodes CDR1 LNHDA and CDR2 SQIVND (reference sequence). In DNA form, the CDR3 reads TGTGCCAGTAGTATAGATCGGGGAGCGGGAGATTACGAGCAGTACTTC. Protein product: CASSIDRGAGDYEQYF.

The J gene is TRBJ2-1, the V gene TRBV11-2; 14 bases match TRBD2. J was trimmed by 9 bases and V by 5 bases; bases with no gene match: 9. Germline assignment: CDR1 SGHAT and CDR2 FQNNGV. This CDR3 contains 16 residues. The CDR3 coding sequence is TGTGCCAGCAGCCGCCGAGGGACTAGCGGGAGTCCTGAGCAGTTCTTC. Residues: CASSRRGTSGSPEQFF. The entire variable domain, with the rest obtained from reference TRBV11-2 and TRBJ2-1, is as follows: EAGVAQSPRYKIIEKRQSVAFWCNPISGHATLYWYQQILGQGPKLLIQFQNNGVVDDSQLPKDRFSAERLKGVDSTLKIQPAKLEDSAVYLCASSRRGTSGSPEQFFGPGTRLTVL.

The chain combines TRBV6-5 with TRBJ2-5, with TRBD2 identical over 7 bases. After removal of 0 bases from V and 7 bases from J, the junction contained 11 bases not matched to a gene. Germline assignment: CDR1 MNHEY and CDR2 SVGAGI. CDR3 size: 16 residues. This CDR3 reads CASSYSGGRASGTQYF. As DNA, the CDR3 is TGTGCCAGCAGTTACTCGGGAGGGAGGGCCTCAGGGACCCAGTACTTC.

V is TRBV7-2 and J is TRBJ2-5; 8 bases line up with TRBD2. V shed 1 base and J 5 bases; nucleotides not matched to a gene: 3. The CDR3 has 14 amino acids. The germline CDR1 and CDR2 sequences are SGHTA and FQGNSA. CDR3 DNA sequence: TGTGCCAGCAGCTTAGGCGGGGGGCAGGAGACCCAGTACTTC. It codes for CASSLGGGQETQYF.

This clone was counted only a few times. The DNA of the CDR3 is TGTGCCAGCAGTTACAGGGAGGGCTATGGCTACACCTTC. Its protein is CASSYREGYGYTF. V is TRBV6-5 and J is TRBJ1-2, with D hard to call. Between the trimmed V and J ends, which lost 2 bases and 4 bases, there was a span of 8 bases. Germline assignment: CDR1 MNHEY and CDR2 SVGAGI. CDR3 length: 13 amino acids.

The chain has TRBV9 and TRBJ2-5; no clear D. The CDR3 totals 14 residues. The germline gives CDR1 SGDLS, CDR2 YYNGEE. V was shortened by 4 bases and J by 4 bases, with 14 bases between the two germline ends. DNA for the CDR3: TGTGCCAGCAGCCCTCTCAGGCTATCAGAGACCCAGTACTTC. Translated: CASSPLRLSETQYF.

The chain combines TRBV30 with TRBJ1-5, with 7 bases fitting TRBD1. The J segment lost 1 base and the V segment lost 0 bases, leaving 3 bases of the junction unmatched. This CDR3 has 15 amino acids. Germline CDR1 reads GTSNPN; CDR2 reads SVGIG (reference sequence). CDR3 coding DNA: TGTGCCTGGAGTGTAAACAGGGGAAGCAATCAGCCCCAGCATTTT. Its translation: CAWSVNRGSNQPQHF.

The chain carries TRBV5-1 and TRBJ2-1; D is perhaps TRBD2 (7 bases). This CDR3 contains 16 residues. V lost 4 bases and J lost 3, with 17 bases in between. From germline, CDR1 is SGHRS and CDR2 YFSETQ. CDR3 in DNA: TGCGCCAGCAGCCGAGTACAGGGACTAAACTACAATGAGCAGTTCTTC. This gives the protein CASSRVQGLNYNEQFF.

This chain joins TRBV11-3 and TRBJ2-5, with D possibly matching TRBD1 (7 bases). Per the germline V gene, CDR1 is SGHNT and CDR2 is YENEEA. V was trimmed by 1 base and J by 4 bases, leaving 16 bases between them. This CDR3 contains 16 residues. The CDR3 sequence is CASSLATQGGRETQYF. The CDR3 coding sequence is TGTGCCAGCAGCTTAGCTACCCAGGGGGGTCGAGAGACCCAGTACTTC.

This chain uses TRBV15 with TRBJ2-1, with TRBD1 matching over 9 bases. The CDR3 loop spans 15 amino acids. With 3 bases clipped from V and 9 bases from J, the junction kept 9 bases outside the gene matches. Germline loops: CDR1 LNHNV, CDR2 YYDKDF (reference sequence). The CDR3 loop is CATSRPGQGEGEQFF. Here the CDR3 DNA reads TGTGCCACCAGCAGGCCGGGACAGGGAGAGGGTGAGCAGTTCTTC.

V and J are TRBV11-2 and TRBJ1-1, with D unclear. CDR3 length equals 13 residues. The germline gives CDR1 SGHAT, CDR2 FQNNGV. The germline V and J ends were trimmed by 0 bases and 2 bases, with 4 bases remaining between them. CDR3 sequence (DNA): TGTGCCAGCAGCTTAGATCATAACACTGAAGCTTTCTTT. Its translation: CASSLDHNTEAFF. Complete variable domain (other parts from reference TRBV11-2 and TRBJ1-1): EAGVAQSPRYKIIEKRQSVAFWCNPISGHATLYWYQQILGQGPKLLIQFQNNGVVDDSQLPKDRFSAERLKGVDSTLKIQPAKLEDSAVYLCASSLDHNTEAFFGQGTRLTVV.